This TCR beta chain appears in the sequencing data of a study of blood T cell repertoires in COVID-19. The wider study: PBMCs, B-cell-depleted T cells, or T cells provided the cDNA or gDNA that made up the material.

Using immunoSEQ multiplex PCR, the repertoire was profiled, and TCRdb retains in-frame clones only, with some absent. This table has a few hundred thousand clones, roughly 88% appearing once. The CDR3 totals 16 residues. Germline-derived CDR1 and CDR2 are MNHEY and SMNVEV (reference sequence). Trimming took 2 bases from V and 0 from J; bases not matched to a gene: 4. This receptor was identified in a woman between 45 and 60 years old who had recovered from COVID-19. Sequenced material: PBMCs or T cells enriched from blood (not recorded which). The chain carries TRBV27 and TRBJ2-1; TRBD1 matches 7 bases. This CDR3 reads CASSLPGQSSYNEQFF. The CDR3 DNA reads TGTGCCAGCAGTTTACCGGGACAGAGCTCCTACAATGAGCAGTTCTTC.